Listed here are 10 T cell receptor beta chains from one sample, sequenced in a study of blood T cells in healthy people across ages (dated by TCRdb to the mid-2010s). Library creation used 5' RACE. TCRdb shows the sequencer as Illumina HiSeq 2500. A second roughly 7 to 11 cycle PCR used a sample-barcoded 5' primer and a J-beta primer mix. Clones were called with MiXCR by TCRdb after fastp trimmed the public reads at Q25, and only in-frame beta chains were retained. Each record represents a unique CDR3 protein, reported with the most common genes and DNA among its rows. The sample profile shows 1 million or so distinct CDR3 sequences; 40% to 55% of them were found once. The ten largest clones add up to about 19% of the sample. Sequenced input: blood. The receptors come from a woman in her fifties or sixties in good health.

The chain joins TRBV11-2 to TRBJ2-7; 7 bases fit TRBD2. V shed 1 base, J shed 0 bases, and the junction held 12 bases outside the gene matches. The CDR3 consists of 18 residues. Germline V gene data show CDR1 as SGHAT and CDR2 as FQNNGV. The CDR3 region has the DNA TGTGCCAGCAGCTTAGGGCTAGCTCCGGGAGGCCTCTCCTACGAGCAGTACTTC. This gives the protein CASSLGLAPGGLSYEQYF.

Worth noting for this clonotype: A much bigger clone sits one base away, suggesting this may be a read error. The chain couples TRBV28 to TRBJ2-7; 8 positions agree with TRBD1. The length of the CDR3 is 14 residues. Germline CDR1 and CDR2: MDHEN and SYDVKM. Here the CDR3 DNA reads TGTGCCAGCAGTTCACAGGGGGGCTCCTACGAGCGGTACTTC. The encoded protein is CASSSQGGSYERYF.

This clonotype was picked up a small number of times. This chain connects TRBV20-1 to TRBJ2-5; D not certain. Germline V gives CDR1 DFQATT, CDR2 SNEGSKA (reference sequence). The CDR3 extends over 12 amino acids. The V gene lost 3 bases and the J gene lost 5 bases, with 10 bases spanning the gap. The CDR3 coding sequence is TGCAGTGCTAGCTCCGTTGAGGAGACCCAGTACTTC. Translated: CSASSVEETQYF.

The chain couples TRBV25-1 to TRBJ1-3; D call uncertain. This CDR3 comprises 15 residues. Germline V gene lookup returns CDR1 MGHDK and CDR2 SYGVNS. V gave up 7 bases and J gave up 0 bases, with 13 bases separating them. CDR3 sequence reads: CASIAHGYSGNTIYF. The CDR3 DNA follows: TGTGCCAGCATCGCTCACGGCTACTCTGGAAACACCATATATTTT. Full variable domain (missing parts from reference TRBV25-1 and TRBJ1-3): EADIYQTPRYLVIGTGKKITLECSQTMGHDKMYWYQQDPGMELHLIHYSYGVNSTEKGDLSSESTVSRIRTEHFPLTLESARPSHTSQYLCASIAHGYSGNTIYFGEGSWLTVV.

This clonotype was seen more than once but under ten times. CDR3 DNA: TGTGCCAGCAGCCAGGGGACTAGCGGGAGTTTGGGGGAGCAGTACTTC. Its translation is CASSQGTSGSLGEQYF. The chain carries TRBV4-2 and TRBJ2-4; 14 bases line up with TRBD2. This CDR3 contains 16 residues. V gave up 3 bases and J gave up 13 bases; unmatched junction bases: 11. Germline CDR1 is LGHNA and CDR2 is YNFKEQ.

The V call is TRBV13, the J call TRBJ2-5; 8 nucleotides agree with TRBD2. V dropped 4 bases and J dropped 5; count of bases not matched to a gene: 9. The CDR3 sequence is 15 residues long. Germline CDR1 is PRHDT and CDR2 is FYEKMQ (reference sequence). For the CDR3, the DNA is TGTGCCAGCAGCTCCCGAGGGGAGCGGGGGGAGACCCAGTACTTC. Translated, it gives CASSSRGERGETQYF.

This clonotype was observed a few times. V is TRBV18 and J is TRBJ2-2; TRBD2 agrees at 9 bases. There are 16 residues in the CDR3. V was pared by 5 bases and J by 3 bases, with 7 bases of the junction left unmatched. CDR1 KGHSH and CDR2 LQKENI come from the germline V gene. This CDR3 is CASSSFSGSDTGELFF. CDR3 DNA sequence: TGTGCCAGCTCATCCTTTAGCGGGAGTGACACCGGGGAGCTGTTTTTT.

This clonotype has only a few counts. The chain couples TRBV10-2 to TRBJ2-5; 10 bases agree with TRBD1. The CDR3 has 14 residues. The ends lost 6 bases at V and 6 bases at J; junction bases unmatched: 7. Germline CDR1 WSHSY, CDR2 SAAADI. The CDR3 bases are TGCGCCAGCAGAACCGGACAGGGGGTCAAGACCCAGTACTTC. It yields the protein CASRTGQGVKTQYF.

This CDR3 is CSARDIVRAGAHSEQYF. The CDR3 region has the DNA TGCAGTGCTAGAGATATAGTACGAGCGGGAGCTCACAGTGAGCAGTACTTC. The chain combines TRBV20-1 with TRBJ2-5, with 8 bases aligning to TRBD2. This CDR3 is built from 17 residues. The germline V gene has CDR1 DFQATT and CDR2 SNEGSKA (reference sequence). V lost 0 bases to trimming and J lost 11 bases; unmatched junction nucleotides: 20.

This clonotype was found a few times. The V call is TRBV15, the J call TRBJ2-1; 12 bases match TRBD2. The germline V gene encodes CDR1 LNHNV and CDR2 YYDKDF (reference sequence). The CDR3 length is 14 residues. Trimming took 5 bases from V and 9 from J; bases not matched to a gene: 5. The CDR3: CATSRTSGKVEQFF. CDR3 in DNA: TGTGCCACCAGCCGGACTAGCGGGAAAGTTGAGCAGTTCTTC.